This T cell receptor beta chain was observed in a study of blood T cell repertoires in COVID-19. Across the whole study: There were acute and convalescent COVID-19 samples, and they came from the United States, Italy and Spain. PBMCs, B-cell-depleted T cells, or T cells were the source of the cDNA or gDNA that made up the material.

CDR1 is PRHDT, CDR2 FYEKMQ, per germline (reference sequence). CDR3 length: 16 residues. Trimming removed 4 bases from V and 5 bases from J; junction bases left unmatched: 8. Original handling: Using reference gene primer amplification, nucleated cell counts were estimated. Method: immunoSEQ multiplex PCR; TCRdb's copy keeps in-frame clones and lacks some. That table gives V, J and clone size, and the DNA gave D and trimming. The profile shows 130,000 to 150,000 clones, 70% to 90% of them singletons. This chain links TRBV13 with TRBJ2-1, with 10 bases aligning to TRBD1. What was sequenced was peripheral blood. The sequence was obtained from a human donor with acute or convalescent COVID-19. The donor label of this sample is uncertain. The CDR3 is CASSSIRDRGNNEQFF. In nucleotides, the CDR3 is TGTGCCAGCAGCTCGATCCGGGACAGGGGCAACAATGAGCAGTTCTTC.